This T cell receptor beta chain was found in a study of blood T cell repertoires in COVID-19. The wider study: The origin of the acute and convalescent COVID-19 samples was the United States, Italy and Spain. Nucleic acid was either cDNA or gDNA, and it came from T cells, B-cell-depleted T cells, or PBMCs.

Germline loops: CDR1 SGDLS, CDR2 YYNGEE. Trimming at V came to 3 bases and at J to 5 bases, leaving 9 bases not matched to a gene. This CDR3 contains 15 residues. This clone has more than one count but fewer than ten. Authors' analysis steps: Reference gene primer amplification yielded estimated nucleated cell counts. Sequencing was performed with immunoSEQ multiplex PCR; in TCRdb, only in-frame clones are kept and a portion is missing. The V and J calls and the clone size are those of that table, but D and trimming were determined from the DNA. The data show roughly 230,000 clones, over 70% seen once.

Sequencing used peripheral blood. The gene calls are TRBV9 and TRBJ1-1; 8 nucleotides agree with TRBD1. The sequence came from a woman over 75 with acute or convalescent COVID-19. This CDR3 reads CASSETLRGRTEAFF. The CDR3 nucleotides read TGTGCCAGCAGCGAGACCCTCAGGGGGCGAACTGAAGCTTTCTTT.